The clone carrying this TCR beta chain was recorded many times. The antigen is not known. In TCRdb, the 5' RACE reads were re-called with MiXCR into one record per CDR3 protein. There are under 300,000 distinct CDR3 sequences in the sample; around 8.3% occur only once, and roughly 3.1% lies in the top ten. Only healthy Caucasians were enrolled as donors. This record comes from a study of identical twins. Study results and limitations: Twins shared beta out-of-frame sequences in excess, but this excess was weaker. Clonotypes of the beta chain that were abundant in cord blood carried fewer insertions (memory repertoires showed none).

The same sample was also used in a study of yellow fever vaccine responses in identical twins.

Sequencing was done on a sample of CD8+ T cells sorted from blood. The sequence came from a woman aged 18-35 years in good health.

The CDR3 DNA reads as TGCGCCAGCAGCCAAGAACAACTAGGCACCGGGGAGCTGTTTTTT. This gives the protein CASSQEQLGTGELFF. This chain joins TRBV4-1 and TRBJ2-2, with D perhaps TRBD2 (5 bases). The CDR3 runs 15 residues. Trimming took off 0 bases at V and 4 bases at J, with 9 bases between the two ends. Looked up from germline, CDR1 is MGHRA and CDR2 is YSYEKL.